The 17 T cell receptor beta chains listed next were all sequenced from one sample in a study of T cells in localized non-small cell lung cancer. The protocol was immunoSEQ multiplex PCR, while the TCRdb copy is restricted to in-frame clones and leaves out a portion. The data hold around 36,000 clones, with roughly 80% observed a single time. The specimen was PBMCs, collected before any cancer treatment. These receptors all come from a woman aged 35 to 69 with stage II squamous cell lung carcinoma.

The chain couples TRBV11-3 to TRBJ2-1, with 11 nucleotides matching TRBD1. Germline V gives CDR1 SGHNT, CDR2 YENEEA. There are 16 residues in the CDR3. The V gene end was trimmed by 5 bases and the J gene end by 4 bases; junction bases not matched to a gene: 7. The CDR3 here is CASSPGGQGGYNEQFF. CDR3 nucleotide sequence: TGTGCCAGCAGCCCCGGGGGACAGGGGGGATACAATGAGCAGTTCTTC.

This chain uses TRBV7-2 with TRBJ2-4; TRBD2 is a possible D gene (7 bases). The CDR3 spans 14 residues. The V end lost 4 bases, the J end lost 8 bases, and 15 bases lay between the germline ends. The germline CDR1 and CDR2 sequences are SGHTA and FQGNSA. DNA for the CDR3: TGTGCCAGCAGCTCACAGGGAGGGGACTACATTCAGTACTTC. Protein product: CASSSQGGDYIQYF.

A few counts support this clone. The rearrangement joins TRBV28 to TRBJ1-5; 7 bases are a match to TRBD1. Trimming cost V 5 bases and J 1 base; bases outside gene matches: 11. This CDR3 is 17 amino acids long. CDR1 MDHEN and CDR2 SYDVKM come from the germline V gene. CDR3 sequence: CASSLPPGGMSNQPQHF. The CDR3 DNA sequence: TGTGCCAGCAGTCTCCCCCCAGGGGGTATGAGCAATCAGCCCCAGCATTTT.

The chain employs TRBV7-9 and TRBJ1-5; D may be TRBD1 (6 bases). The V gene's germline CDR1 is SEHNR and CDR2 FQNEAQ (reference sequence). CDR3 length equals 14 residues. V lost 3 bases to trimming and J lost 3 bases, with 9 bases between them. This CDR3 reads CASSFTGPNQPQHF. CDR3 sequence (DNA): TGTGCCAGCAGCTTCACAGGGCCCAATCAGCCCCAGCATTTT.

The V gene is TRBV19, the J gene TRBJ2-2; D not resolved. CDR3 length: 11 amino acids. Trimming shortened V by 7 bases and J by 5 bases, and 5 bases separated the two germline ends. CDR1 and CDR2 from the germline V gene are LNHDA and SQIVND (reference sequence). CDR3 loop: CASTWTGELFF. The DNA of the CDR3 is TGTGCCAGTACCTGGACCGGGGAGCTGTTTTTT.

This chain links TRBV7-9 with TRBJ1-4; possibly TRBD1 for D (5 bases). Germline V gives CDR1 SEHNR, CDR2 FQNEAQ (reference sequence). The CDR3 contains 14 residues. The germline V and J ends were trimmed by 6 bases and 4 bases, with 12 bases remaining between them. The CDR3 coding sequence is TGTGCCAGCAGTCACGACAGTCATAATGAAAAACTGTTTTTT. This encodes CASSHDSHNEKLFF.

The chain joins TRBV4-1 to TRBJ1-3, with D maybe TRBD1 (6 bases). CDR1 and CDR2 from the germline V gene are MGHRA and YSYEKL. This CDR3 has 15 amino acids. V was trimmed by 6 bases and J by 4 bases, leaving 16 bases between them. The DNA for the CDR3 is TGCGCCAGCAGTGACTCAGGGGCCGGAGGAAACACCATATATTTT. Its protein product is CASSDSGAGGNTIYF.

This sequence joins TRBV29-1 and TRBJ2-1; no reliable D call. Germline V gene sequence: CDR1 SQVTM, CDR2 ANQGSEA. CDR3 length: 12 amino acids. The V gene lost 6 bases and the J gene lost 2 bases, with 8 bases spanning the gap. The CDR3 coding sequence is TGCAGCGTCCTCTCTCCCTACAATGAGCAGTTCTTC. The encoded protein is CSVLSPYNEQFF.

This clone turned up a few times. The V call is TRBV28, the J call TRBJ2-5, with D hard to call. This CDR3 comprises 11 residues. V was trimmed by 3 bases and J by 5 bases, leaving 4 bases between them. Germline V gene data show CDR1 as MDHEN and CDR2 as SYDVKM. The CDR3 is CASSLIETQYF. Here the CDR3 DNA reads TGTGCCAGCAGTTTGATCGAGACCCAGTACTTC.

This rearrangement joins TRBV5-6 to TRBJ1-3; 7 bases are shared with TRBD1. This CDR3 comprises 17 residues. The germline CDR1 and CDR2 sequences are SGHDT and YYEEEE. V lost 0 bases to trimming and J lost 4 bases; unmatched junction nucleotides: 10. This chain's CDR3 is CASSLELADREGNTIYF. The DNA of the CDR3 is TGTGCCAGCAGCTTGGAGTTGGCAGACAGGGAGGGAAACACCATATATTTT.

This clone was detected only a few times. The V call is TRBV7-9, the J call TRBJ1-5, with 7 nucleotides matching TRBD1. The CDR3 length is 14 residues. Germline V CDR1 and CDR2: SEHNR, FQNEAQ (reference sequence). The ends lost 6 bases at V and 5 bases at J; junction bases unmatched: 7. The CDR3: CASSPTGDYQPQHF. CDR3 nucleotide sequence: TGTGCCAGCAGTCCAACAGGGGACTATCAGCCCCAGCATTTT.

Concerning this clone itself: The same CDR3 is also encoded by other DNA sequences in this sample. The rearrangement links TRBV6-5 to TRBJ1-5; perhaps TRBD1 as D (6 bases). Germline CDR1 MNHEY, CDR2 SVGAGI. V was trimmed by 2 bases and J by 7 bases, leaving 12 bases between them. The CDR3 is made up of 14 amino acids. As DNA, the CDR3 is TGTGCCAGCAGTTACACCGATAGGGGGCAGCCCCAGCATTTT. This translates into CASSYTDRGQPQHF.

The CDR3 loop is CASSLAGQGGKLFF. The CDR3 nucleotides are TGTGCCAGCAGCTTAGCGGGACAGGGTGGAAAACTGTTTTTT. The chain combines TRBV7-8 with TRBJ1-4; 9 nucleotides line up with TRBD1. This CDR3 has 14 residues. V gave up 0 bases and J gave up 10 bases; unmatched junction bases: 3. CDR1 is SGHVS, CDR2 FQNEAQ, per germline.

There are a few counts of this clone. J is TRBJ1-1 and V is TRBV5-5; the match to TRBD1 covers 8 bases. The germline V gene encodes CDR1 SGHKS and CDR2 YYEKEE (reference sequence). CDR3 length: 16 residues. The trim removed 1 base at V and 3 bases at J, leaving 8 bases unmatched. This CDR3 reads CASSLSTGGFDTEAFF. As DNA, the CDR3 is TGTGCCAGCAGCTTGTCTACAGGGGGTTTTGACACTGAAGCTTTCTTT.

A note on this clone: An end of the junction does not agree with germline; a read error may underlie this. CDR3 sequence (DNA): TGTGCTAGCAGCCCGACAGGGACTAGCACAGATACGCAGTATTTT. Translation gives CASSPTGTSTDTQYF. The chain couples TRBV7-7 to TRBJ2-3; weak D call: TRBD1 (7 bases). The V gene's germline CDR1 is SSHAT and CDR2 FNYEAQ (reference sequence). CDR3 length: 15 residues.

The chain has TRBV2 and TRBJ2-2, with D unclear. Germline-derived CDR1 and CDR2 are SNHLY and FYNNEI. The CDR3 consists of 16 residues. V lost 4 bases, J lost 1 base, and 13 bases lay in between. CDR3 amino acids: CASSGPGSLNTGELFF. In DNA form, the CDR3 reads TGTGCCAGCAGTGGTCCCGGCAGTCTGAACACCGGGGAGCTGTTTTTT.

This chain joins TRBV4-3 and TRBJ2-3; 7 bases map to TRBD1. This CDR3 spans 13 amino acids. Germline CDR1 LGHNA, CDR2 YSLEER. With 4 bases clipped from V and 5 bases from J, the junction kept 3 bases outside the gene matches. This CDR3 reads CASSPRTGDTQYF. The CDR3 DNA is TGCGCCAGCAGCCCACGGACAGGAGATACGCAGTATTTT.